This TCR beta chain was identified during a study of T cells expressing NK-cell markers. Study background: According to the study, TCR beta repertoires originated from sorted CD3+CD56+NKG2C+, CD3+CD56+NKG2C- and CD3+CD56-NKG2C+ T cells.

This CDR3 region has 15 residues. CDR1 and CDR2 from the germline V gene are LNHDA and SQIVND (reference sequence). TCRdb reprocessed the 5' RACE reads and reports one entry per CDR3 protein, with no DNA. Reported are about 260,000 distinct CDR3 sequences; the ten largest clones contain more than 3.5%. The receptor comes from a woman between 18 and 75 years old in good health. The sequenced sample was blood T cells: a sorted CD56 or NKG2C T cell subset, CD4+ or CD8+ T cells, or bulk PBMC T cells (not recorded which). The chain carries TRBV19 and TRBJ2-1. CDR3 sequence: CASRLADVSYNEQFF.